This TCR beta chain was sequenced for a study of beta chain features in type 1 diabetes. Study-wide results and caveats: For Type 1 diabetes patients, all four CD4+ subsets carried TCRB CDR3s that were moderately but significantly shorter.

CDR1 MRHNA and CDR2 SNTAGT come from the germline V gene. This CDR3 has 14 residues. Trimming stripped 2 bases from V and 7 bases from J, with 11 bases between. This clone has a handful of counts. What it binds is not known. Reverse transcribing all isolated RNA meant expressed TCRB transcripts were sequenced. The method was immunoSEQ multiplex PCR; TCRdb's version includes in-frame clones alone and lacks a portion of them. The data show hundreds of thousands of clones, 25% to 35% seen once. The clonotype originates from a man aged 18 to 30 in good health. The rearrangement links TRBV6-4 to TRBJ2-2; tentative D call: TRBD2 (5 bases). Sequencing was carried out using naive CD4+ T cells from blood. The CDR3 nucleotides are TGTGCCAGCAGTGACCCTAGCCTCAGCGGGGAGCTGTTTTTT. This gives the protein CASSDPSLSGELFF.